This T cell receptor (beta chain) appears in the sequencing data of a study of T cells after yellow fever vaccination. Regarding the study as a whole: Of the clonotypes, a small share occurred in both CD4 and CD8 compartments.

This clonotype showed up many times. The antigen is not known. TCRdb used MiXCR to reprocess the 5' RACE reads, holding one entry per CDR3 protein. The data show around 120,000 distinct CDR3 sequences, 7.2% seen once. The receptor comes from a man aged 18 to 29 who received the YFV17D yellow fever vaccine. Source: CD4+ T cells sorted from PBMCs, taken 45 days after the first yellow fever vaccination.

The CDR3 sequence: CASSFRGGNIQYF. CDR3 DNA: TGCGCCAGCAGCTTCAGGGGTGGAAACATTCAGTACTTC. The chain combines TRBV5-1 with TRBJ2-4; the D gene is possibly TRBD1 (6 bases). This CDR3 is 13 amino acids long. Germline lookup yields CDR1 SGHRS and CDR2 YFSETQ. Trimming shortened V by 2 bases and J by 6 bases, and 9 bases separated the two germline ends.